The subject of this entry is one T cell receptor (beta chain). There is no known antigen for this receptor. No base qualities exist here, and no much larger clone lies one base off it. This entry comes from a study of T cell changes during pregnancy in multiple sclerosis (dated by TCRdb to the late 2010s). Regarding the research as a whole: The study looked at changes in the T cell repertoire across pregnancy in women with multiple sclerosis.

CDR1 and CDR2 were assigned from the germline V gene as MGHRA and YSYEKL. The CDR3 goes from the cysteine to the phenylalanine over 15 residues. Only the CDR3 portion is preserved as DNA: 45 bases, with reading frame beginning at the first base. Trimming removed 0 bases from V and 4 bases from J, leaving 9 bases between the germline ends. Libraries were made using the immunoSEQ multiplex PCR assay. TCRdb limited this immuneACCESS table to in-frame rearrangements with V and J called. A share of clones is missing; checked studies link under half to unresolved V genes, and the rest is unexplained. The sample includes 90,000 to 120,000 clones, with about nine tenths observed a single time. The ten largest clones represent less than 0.85% of the sample.

The material sequenced was peripheral blood, taken in the third trimester of pregnancy. The sequence derives from a female donor in good health, enrolled as a control in a pregnancy study. The V and J segments used are TRBV4-1 and TRBJ1-4; 5 matching bases give a weak D call of TRBD1. The CDR3 corresponds to CASSQDLGGNEKLFF. At the DNA level, the sequence is TGCGCCAGCAGCCAAGATTTGGGGGGTAATGAAAAACTGTTTTTT.